The 21 T cell receptor beta chains listed next were all sequenced from one sample in a study of blood T cell repertoires in COVID-19. Profiled with immunoSEQ multiplex PCR; TCRdb holds only in-frame clones, not every one. The sample has roughly 41,000 clones; around nine tenths are singletons. Sequences were obtained from peripheral blood. These receptors all stem from a man between 60 and 75 years old with active COVID-19.

CDR3 in amino acids: CASSKGEPQETQYF. CDR3 bases: TGTGCCAGTAGTAAAGGGGAACCTCAAGAGACCCAGTACTTC. The chain is built from TRBV19 and TRBJ2-5; weak D call: TRBD1 (5 bases). V was clipped by 4 bases and J by 2 bases, with 11 bases between them. This CDR3 region has 14 residues. Per germline, CDR1 LNHDA and CDR2 SQIVND (reference sequence).

This CDR3 is CAINTGTSSYEQYF. For the CDR3, the DNA is TGTGCCATCAACACTGGGACTAGCAGCTACGAGCAGTACTTC. The V gene is TRBV10-3, the J gene TRBJ2-7, with TRBD2 identical over 9 bases. This CDR3 is built from 14 residues. The V gene end was trimmed by 7 bases and the J gene end by 3 bases; junction bases not matched to a gene: 7. The germline gives CDR1 ENHRY, CDR2 SYGVKD.

The chain joins TRBV30 to TRBJ1-3; D gene ambiguous. This CDR3 comprises 11 residues. From germline, CDR1 is GTSNPN and CDR2 SVGIG (reference sequence). The V end lost 4 bases, the J end lost 4 bases, and 5 bases lay between the germline ends. The DNA of the CDR3 is TGTGCCTGGAATCTGGGAAACACCATATATTTT. It is translated as CAWNLGNTIYF.

This clone was observed a handful of times. This chain connects TRBV5-1 to TRBJ2-2, with TRBD2 identical over 14 bases. V dropped 4 bases and J dropped 0; count of bases not matched to a gene: 5. From germline, CDR1 is SGHRS and CDR2 YFSETQ. This CDR3 has 18 amino acids. CDR3 sequence reads: CASSRGLAGGTNTGELFF. The CDR3 coding sequence is TGCGCCAGCAGCAGAGGACTAGCGGGAGGTACGAACACCGGGGAGCTGTTTTTT.

This chain joins TRBV4-1 and TRBJ2-3; a possible D gene is TRBD2 (5 bases). The V gene's germline CDR1 is MGHRA and CDR2 YSYEKL. The CDR3 totals 18 residues. V lost 0 bases to trimming and J lost 6 bases, with 22 bases between them. CDR3 protein: CASSQDSGRNTRVDTQYF. The CDR3 bases are TGCGCCAGCAGCCAAGATTCGGGCCGTAACACGAGGGTTGATACGCAGTATTTT.

Only one count was recorded for this clone. V usage is TRBV6-5 and J usage is TRBJ2-2; 11 nucleotides agree with TRBD2. This CDR3 comprises 15 residues. Germline V gene sequence: CDR1 MNHEY, CDR2 SVGAGI. The ends lost 4 bases at V and 5 bases at J; junction bases unmatched: 3. The CDR3 bases are TGTGCCAGCAGTTGGGCTAGCGGGAGGACCGGGGAGCTGTTTTTT. It specifies CASSWASGRTGELFF.

This clone was detected once. The chain employs TRBV7-9 and TRBJ2-2, with D unresolved. The CDR3 spans 13 residues. The V and J ends lost 5 bases and 6 bases respectively, with 10 bases between them. Germline V gene sequence: CDR1 SEHNR, CDR2 FQNEAQ (reference sequence). The CDR3 DNA sequence: TGTGCCAGCAGCGTAGTCCAGTCCGGGGAGCTGTTTTTT. Protein sequence: CASSVVQSGELFF.

This chain links TRBV4-3 with TRBJ1-2, with 10 bases aligning to TRBD1. This CDR3 region has 15 residues. The ends lost 1 base at V and 5 bases at J; junction bases unmatched: 4. Germline V lookup: CDR1 LGHNA, CDR2 YSLEER. CDR3: CASSQGTGGIYGYTF. CDR3 sequence (DNA): TGCGCCAGCAGCCAAGGGACAGGGGGAATTTATGGCTACACCTTC.

V usage is TRBV7-8 and J usage is TRBJ2-7, with TRBD2 matching over 8 bases. V lost 5 bases and J lost 4; bases outside the gene matches: 22. The CDR3 totals 19 residues. The V gene's germline CDR1 is SGHVS and CDR2 FQNEAQ. This CDR3 reads CASSVGAGREARGEYEQYF. The CDR3 bases are TGTGCCAGCAGCGTGGGGGCCGGGCGGGAGGCCAGAGGAGAATACGAGCAGTACTTC.

The chain has TRBV27 and TRBJ2-7; 7 bases line up with TRBD2. The CDR3 has 14 residues. Germline V gene lookup returns CDR1 MNHEY and CDR2 SMNVEV (reference sequence). After removal of 2 bases from V and 3 bases from J, the junction contained 4 bases not matched to a gene. As DNA, the CDR3 is TGTGCCAGCAGTTTAGGGGGGGAGGTCTACGAGCAGTACTTC. Translating it yields CASSLGGEVYEQYF.

The chain is built from TRBV5-1 and TRBJ2-2; 7 positions agree with TRBD1. Germline assignment: CDR1 SGHRS and CDR2 YFSETQ. This CDR3 has 16 residues. V dropped 1 base and J dropped 4; count of bases not matched to a gene: 7. CDR3 bases: TGCGCCAGCAGCTTGTTTGTCAGGGGGAGCACCGGGGAGCTGTTTTTT. Translating it yields CASSLFVRGSTGELFF.

This chain uses TRBV5-1 with TRBJ2-7, with 10 bases identical to TRBD1. This CDR3 spans 15 amino acids. V shed 4 bases and J 2 bases; nucleotides not matched to a gene: 6. Germline V gene lookup returns CDR1 SGHRS and CDR2 YFSETQ. The CDR3: CASSIGTGVAYEQYF. Here the CDR3 DNA reads TGCGCCAGCAGCATAGGGACAGGGGTCGCCTACGAGCAGTACTTC.

This chain uses TRBV5-1 with TRBJ1-1, with TRBD1 matching 7 bases. The CDR3 length is 13 residues. Germline values: CDR1 SGHRS, CDR2 YFSETQ. Trimming removed 1 base from V and 3 bases from J; junction bases left unmatched: 0. The CDR3 loop reads CASSLTGDTEAFF. In nucleotides, the CDR3 is TGCGCCAGCAGCTTGACAGGGGACACTGAAGCTTTCTTT.

The chain is built from TRBV2 and TRBJ2-3, with 9 bases lining up with TRBD2. CDR1 SNHLY and CDR2 FYNNEI come from the germline V gene. The junction had 3 bases not matched to a gene; V was cut back by 2 bases and J by 6 bases. The CDR3 runs to 14 residues. For the CDR3, the DNA is TGTGCCAGCAGTGAACTAGCGGGACCTGATACGCAGTATTTT. Translating gives CASSELAGPDTQYF.

This CDR3 reads CAVRSSLSYEQYF. CDR3 DNA: TGTGCCGTCAGGTCGTCTCTGTCCTACGAGCAGTACTTC. The chain couples TRBV2 to TRBJ2-7; no clear D. V lost 11 bases, J lost 1 base, and 15 bases lay in between. The CDR3 has 13 residues. CDR1 and CDR2 from the germline V gene are SNHLY and FYNNEI.

The chain joins TRBV19 to TRBJ2-1, with D perhaps matching TRBD1 (5 bases). CDR1 and CDR2 (germline): LNHDA, SQIVND (reference sequence). Trimming took 3 bases from V and 1 from J, leaving 7 bases between them. There are 14 residues in the CDR3. The CDR3 here is CASSIQGSYNEQFF. CDR3 DNA: TGTGCCAGTAGTATCCAGGGATCCTACAATGAGCAGTTCTTC.

To note about this clone: A read error may account for a junction end that differs from germline. This sequence joins TRBV7-7 and TRBJ2-3; TRBD2 matches 8 bases. Per the germline V gene, CDR1 is SSHAT and CDR2 is FNYEAQ (reference sequence). The CDR3 sequence is 14 residues long. The CDR3 sequence is CASSRSGTTDTQYF. CDR3 sequence (DNA): TGTGCTAGCAGCCGTAGCGGGACCACAGATACGCAGTATTTT.

The chain employs TRBV5-1 and TRBJ2-1; TRBD2 matches at 8 bases. This CDR3 has 15 residues. The trim removed 0 bases at V and 10 bases at J, leaving 9 bases unmatched. Germline CDR1 SGHRS, CDR2 YFSETQ. Here the CDR3 DNA reads TGCGCCAGCAGCTTGGATGGGACTAGTATTAAGGAGCAGTTCTTC. Translated: CASSLDGTSIKEQFF.

The chain links TRBV3-1 (or the pseudogene TRBV3-2) to TRBJ2-1, with 11 positions matching TRBD2. The CDR3 totals 15 residues. The trim removed 5 bases at V and 2 bases at J, leaving 2 bases unmatched. Looked up from germline, CDR1 is LGHDT and CDR2 is YNNKEL (reference sequence). The CDR3 region is CASSKLAGAYNEQFF. In DNA form, the CDR3 reads TGTGCCAGCAGCAAACTAGCGGGGGCCTACAATGAGCAGTTCTTC.

The rearrangement joins TRBV7-3 to TRBJ2-5, with 8 bases fitting TRBD1. Germline V lookup: CDR1 SGHTA, CDR2 FQGTGA. The CDR3 runs 14 residues. Trimming removed 5 bases from V and 5 bases from J; junction bases left unmatched: 7. The CDR3 loop reads CASSPRGQSETQYF. Here the CDR3 DNA reads TGTGCCAGCAGCCCCAGGGGGCAGTCGGAGACCCAGTACTTC.

The chain recombines TRBV5-1 with TRBJ2-7; TRBD2 agrees at 11 bases. The CDR3 is 14 residues long. CDR1 and CDR2 from the germline V gene are SGHRS and YFSETQ. Trimming removed 3 bases from V and 3 bases from J; junction bases left unmatched: 2. CDR3 region: CASSSTSGIYEQYF. The CDR3 DNA reads as TGCGCCAGCAGCTCGACTAGCGGGATCTACGAGCAGTACTTC.